Sequencing of this T cell receptor (beta chain) was carried out in a study of OX40 agonist ivuxolimab in advanced cancers. Study-level background: Dose-escalation patients had hepatocellular carcinoma, melanoma, renal cell or head and neck cancer. Of mixed ages from about 20 to 80 and averaging roughly 60 years, the group was roughly 85% male. A history of anti-PD-1, anti-PD-L1 or anti-CTLA-4 therapy was acceptable, and about 37% had some. Overall study results and limits: Patients with a partial response at 0.1-3.0 mg/kg had among the lowest clonal expansion.

Concerning this clone itself: Antigen specificity is unknown.

Repertoires were generated with immunoSEQ multiplex PCR, while TCRdb's copy carries only in-frame clones and drops some. The table lists some 16,000 clones, about 88% of them singletons, with just under 4% in the top ten. The clonotype originates from an adult with an advanced solid tumor such as melanoma, head and neck, liver or kidney cancer. Sequenced material: CD4+ or CD8+ T cells sorted from blood, taken in a trial of the OX40 agonist ivuxolimab.

The CDR3 nucleotides are TGTGCCAGCAGTGATCCTGTACAAGAGACCCAGTACTTC. This encodes CASSDPVQETQYF. V is TRBV6-1 and J is TRBJ2-5; D call uncertain. The CDR3 loop spans 13 amino acids. Germline-derived CDR1 and CDR2 are MNHNS and SASEGT. Trimming shortened V by 3 bases and J by 2 bases, and 7 bases separated the two germline ends.